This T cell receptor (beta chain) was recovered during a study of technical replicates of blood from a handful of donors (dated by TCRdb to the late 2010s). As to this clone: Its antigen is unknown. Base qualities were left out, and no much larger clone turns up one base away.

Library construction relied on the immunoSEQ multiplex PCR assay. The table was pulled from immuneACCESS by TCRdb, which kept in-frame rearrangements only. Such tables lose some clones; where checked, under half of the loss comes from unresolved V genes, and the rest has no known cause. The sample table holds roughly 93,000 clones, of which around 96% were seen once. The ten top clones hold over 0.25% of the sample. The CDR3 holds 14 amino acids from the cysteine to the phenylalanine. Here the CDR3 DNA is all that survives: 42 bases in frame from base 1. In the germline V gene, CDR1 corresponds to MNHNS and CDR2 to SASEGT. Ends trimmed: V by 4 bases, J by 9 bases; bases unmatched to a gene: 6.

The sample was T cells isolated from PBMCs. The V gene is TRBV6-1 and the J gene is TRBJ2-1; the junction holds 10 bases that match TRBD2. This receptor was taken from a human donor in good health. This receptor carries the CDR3 CASSGTSGVVEQFF. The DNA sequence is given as TGTGCCAGCAGTGGGACTAGCGGTGTGGTTGAGCAGTTCTTC.